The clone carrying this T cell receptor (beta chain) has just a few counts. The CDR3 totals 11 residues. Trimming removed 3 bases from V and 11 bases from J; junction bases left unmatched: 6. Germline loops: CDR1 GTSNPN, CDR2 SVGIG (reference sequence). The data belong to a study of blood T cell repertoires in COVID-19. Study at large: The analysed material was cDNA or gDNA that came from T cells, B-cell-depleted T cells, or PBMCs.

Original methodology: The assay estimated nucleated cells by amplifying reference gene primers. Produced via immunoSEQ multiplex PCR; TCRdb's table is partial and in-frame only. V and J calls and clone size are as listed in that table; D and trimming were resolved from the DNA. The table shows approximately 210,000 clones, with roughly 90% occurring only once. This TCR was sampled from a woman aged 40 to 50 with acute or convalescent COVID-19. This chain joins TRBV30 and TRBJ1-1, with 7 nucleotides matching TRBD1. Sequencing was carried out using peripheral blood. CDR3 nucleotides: TGTGCCTGGAGGGCCAGGGGGGATGCTTTCTTT. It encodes CAWRARGDAFF.